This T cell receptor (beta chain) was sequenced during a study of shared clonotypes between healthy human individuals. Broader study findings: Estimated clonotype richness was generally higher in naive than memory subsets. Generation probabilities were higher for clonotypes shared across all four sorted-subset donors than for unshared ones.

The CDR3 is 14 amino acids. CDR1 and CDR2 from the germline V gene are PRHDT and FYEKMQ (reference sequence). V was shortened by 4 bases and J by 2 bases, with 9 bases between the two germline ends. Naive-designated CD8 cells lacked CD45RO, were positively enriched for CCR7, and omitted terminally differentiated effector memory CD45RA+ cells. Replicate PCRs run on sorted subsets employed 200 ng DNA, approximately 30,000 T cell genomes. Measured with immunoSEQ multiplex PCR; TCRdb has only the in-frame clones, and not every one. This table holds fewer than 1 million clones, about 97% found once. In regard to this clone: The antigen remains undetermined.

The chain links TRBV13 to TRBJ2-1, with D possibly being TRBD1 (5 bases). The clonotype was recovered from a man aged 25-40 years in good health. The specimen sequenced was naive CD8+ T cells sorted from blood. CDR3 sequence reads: CASSSGHTYNEQFF. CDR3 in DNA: TGTGCCAGCAGCTCCGGACACACCTACAATGAGCAGTTCTTC.